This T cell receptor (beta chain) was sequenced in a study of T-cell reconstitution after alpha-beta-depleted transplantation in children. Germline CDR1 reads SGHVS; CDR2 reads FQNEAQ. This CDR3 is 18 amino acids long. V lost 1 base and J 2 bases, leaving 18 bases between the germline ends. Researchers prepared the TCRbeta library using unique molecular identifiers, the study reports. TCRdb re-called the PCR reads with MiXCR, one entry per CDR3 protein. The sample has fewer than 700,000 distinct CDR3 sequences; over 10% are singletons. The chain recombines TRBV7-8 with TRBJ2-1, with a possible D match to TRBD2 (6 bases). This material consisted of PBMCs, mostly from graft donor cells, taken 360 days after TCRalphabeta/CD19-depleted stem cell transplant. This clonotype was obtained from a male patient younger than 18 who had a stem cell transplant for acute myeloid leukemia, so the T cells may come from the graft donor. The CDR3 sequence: CASSLGRGTSRTYNEQFF. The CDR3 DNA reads TGTGCCAGCAGCTTAGGTCGGGGAACTAGCAGGACCTACAATGAGCAGTTCTTC.